This is a list of T cell receptor beta chains from one sample in a study of blood T cell repertoires in COVID-19. Repertoires were generated with immunoSEQ multiplex PCR, while TCRdb's copy carries only in-frame clones and drops some. Of 100,000 to 150,000 clones in the sample, 82% were seen once. The specimen sequenced was peripheral blood. The receptors come from a woman between 70 and 85 years old with acute or convalescent COVID-19. Both conserved end residues are part of each CDR3. The D gene is left open where the match is weak. Part of the rows lack a size; the others show once, few, many or a class for expanded clones.

V gene	J gene	clone size	D gene	CDR3 DNA	CDR3 protein
TRBV5-8	TRBJ2-1	-	TRBD2	TGTGCCAGCAGCCCCCGACTAGCGCCCTACAATGAGCAGTTCTTC	CASSPRLAPYNEQFF
TRBV19	TRBJ2-2	few	TRBD1	TGTGCCAGTAGCCTGGACAGGGGAATCACCGGGGAGCTGTTTTTT	CASSLDRGITGELFF
TRBV7-9	TRBJ2-7	-	TRBD1	TGTGCCAGCAGCCTGGACAGGGGGCCGTACGAGCAGTACTTC	CASSLDRGPYEQYF
TRBV7-9	TRBJ1-1	-	TRBD1	TGTGCCAGCAGCTTACAGGGGGCTATGTTGGGCACTGAAGCTTTCTTT	CASSLQGAMLGTEAFF
TRBV10-1	TRBJ1-6	-	-	TGCGCCAGCAGTTTAGGGGTGGGTTCACCCCTCCACTTT	CASSLGVGSPLHF
TRBV6-2/TRBV6-3	TRBJ2-2	-	-	TGTGCCAGCGGCCAAGGGGACACAACGAACACCGGGGAGCTGTTTTTT	CASGQGDTTNTGELFF
TRBV5-1	TRBJ1-1	-	TRBD1	TGCGCCAGCAGCTTCGGGACAGGGCCCCTAACGGCTGAAGCTTTCTTT	CASSFGTGPLTAEAFF
TRBV11-2	TRBJ1-2	-	TRBD1	TGTGCCAGCAGCTTAGCCAGGGGACAGGGAGATGGCTACACCTTC	CASSLARGQGDGYTF
TRBV21-1	TRBJ1-5	-	-	TGTGCCAGCAGCGGACACAGAAGGGGCGGCGGCGGCAATCAGCCCCAGCATTTT	CASSGHRRGGGGNQPQHF
TRBV2	TRBJ1-2	-	TRBD1	TGTGCCAGCAGTGGCTCTCGGGGACAGGGGATTTGGTATGGCTACACCTTC	CASSGSRGQGIWYGYTF
TRBV6-5	TRBJ1-2	-	TRBD1	TGTGCCAGCAGGGGGACAGGGTCCGATAACTATGGCTACACCTTC	CASRGTGSDNYGYTF
TRBV7-9	TRBJ2-6	-	-	TGTGCCAGCAGCTTAGCGAACACCTTGTTCTCTGGGGCCAACGTCCTGACTTTC	CASSLANTLFSGANVLTF
TRBV29-1	TRBJ1-3	-	-	TGCAGCGTTCGAGCAAACTCTGGAAACACCATATATTTT	CSVRANSGNTIYF
TRBV7-9	TRBJ1-3	-	-	TGTGCCAGCAGCTTAGACAGGGCTCGGAACACCATATATTTT	CASSLDRARNTIYF
TRBV11-3	TRBJ2-3	-	-	TGTGCCAGCAGATCAGGCCTGCGGGGAGGCACAGATACGCAGTATTTT	CASRSGLRGGTDTQYF
TRBV19	TRBJ1-4	-	-	TGTGCCAGTACCTCCCTTCCAGGAAGAGACAATGAAAAACTGTTTTTT	CASTSLPGRDNEKLFF
TRBV19	TRBJ1-1	-	-	TGTGCCAGTAGTACCATCCTGAACACTGAAGCTTTCTTT	CASSTILNTEAFF
TRBV11-3	TRBJ2-1	once	-	TGTGCCAGCAGCTTACAGGGTGTCCCTGAGCAGTTCTTC	CASSLQGVPEQFF
TRBV7-2	TRBJ1-1	-	-	TGTGCCAGCAGCTCAAACACGGGGAACACTGAAGCTTTCTTT	CASSSNTGNTEAFF
TRBV27	TRBJ2-1	-	TRBD2	TGTGCCAGCAGTTCTCCTAGCGGGGGCAACAATGAGCAGTTCTTC	CASSSPSGGNNEQFF
TRBV6-6	TRBJ1-6	-	-	TGTGCCAGCGATGCAGGGATCTATAATTCACCCCTCCACTTT	CASDAGIYNSPLHF
TRBV5-6	TRBJ1-5	once	TRBD1	TGTGCCAGCAGCGCCGGGACAGGGGGCAATCAGCCCCAGCATTTT	CASSAGTGGNQPQHF
TRBV18	TRBJ2-1	-	-	TGTGCCAGCTCGCCGGCCGCCGGGGGAGCTACCTACAATGAGCAGTTCTTC	CASSPAAGGATYNEQFF
TRBV4-3	TRBJ1-3	-	-	TGCGCCAGCAGCCAAACAGGGTCCGGAAACACCATATATTTT	CASSQTGSGNTIYF
TRBV5-1	TRBJ2-2	-	TRBD2	TGCGCCAGCAGAAGCGGGGGTGGGACCGGGGAGCTGTTTTTT	CASRSGGGTGELFF
TRBV10-2	TRBJ2-1	once	-	TGCGCCAGCAGTGAGCACGGGATCCCCAACAATGAGCAGTTCTTC	CASSEHGIPNNEQFF
TRBV4-3	TRBJ2-3	-	TRBD2	TGCGCCAGCAGCCAACTAGCGGGGGCCTACACAGATACGCAGTATTTT	CASSQLAGAYTDTQYF
TRBV2	TRBJ2-3	-	TRBD2	TGTGCCTCAACCCTAGCGGGGGGGACGGGGGCAGATACGCAGTATTTT	CASTLAGGTGADTQYF
TRBV18	TRBJ1-2	-	TRBD1	TGTGCCAGCTCACCTACAGGGGGAGATAACTATGGCTACACCTTC	CASSPTGGDNYGYTF
TRBV27	TRBJ1-6	-	-	TGTGCCACCAAGGACCGGGACTCCTATAATTCACCCCTCCACTTT	CATKDRDSYNSPLHF
TRBV4-3	TRBJ2-1	-	TRBD1	TGCGCCAGCAGCCAAGATCGACAGGGGGGGGACAATGAGCAGTTCTTC	CASSQDRQGGDNEQFF
TRBV19	TRBJ1-2	-	-	TGTGCCACTAAACAGGGTAAGGCGGACTATGGCTACACCTTC	CATKQGKADYGYTF
TRBV11-3	TRBJ1-1	-	-	TGTGCCAGCAGCTCAGCCGGGACAACGAACACTGAAGCTTTCTTT	CASSSAGTTNTEAFF
TRBV5-4	TRBJ2-1	-	-	TGTGCCAGCACCTCTGGGGCATTCTCCTACAATGAGCAGTTCTTC	CASTSGAFSYNEQFF
TRBV6-2/TRBV6-3	TRBJ1-2	once	-	TGTGCCAGCAGTTACGTAGAGGGACACCTAAAACGGGGCTATGGCTACACCTTC	CASSYVEGHLKRGYGYTF